The 26 T cell receptor beta chains listed next were all sequenced from one sample in a study of OX40 agonist ivuxolimab in advanced cancers. The library was obtained by the immunoSEQ multiplex PCR assay. TCRdb retrieved this table from immuneACCESS and kept in-frame rearrangements only. Not all clones are present; in checked studies, unresolved V genes account for under half, and no reason is known for the remainder. The sample records over 60,000 clones, approximately 81% of which are singletons. The top ten clonotypes cover approximately 2% of the sample. The material was CD4+ or CD8+ T cells sorted from blood, obtained in a trial of the OX40 agonist ivuxolimab. The receptor set was obtained from an adult with an advanced solid tumor such as melanoma, head and neck, liver or kidney cancer.

The V and J genes are TRBV18 and TRBJ1-2; D gene uncertain. The germline V gene encodes CDR1 KGHSH and CDR2 LQKENI. CDR3 length equals 14 residues. V lost 2 bases, J lost 4 bases, and 11 bases lay in between. In nucleotides, the CDR3 is TGTGCCAGCTCACCAGGGTCAGACTCCTATGGCTACACCTTC. This codes for CASSPGSDSYGYTF.

The chain combines TRBV30 with TRBJ1-1, with D maybe TRBD1 (6 bases). CDR1 is GTSNPN and CDR2 is SVGIG in the germline V gene (reference sequence). V lost 4 bases, J lost 11 bases, and 14 bases lay in between. The CDR3 has 11 residues. The CDR3: CAWMQGRIAFF. The CDR3 DNA sequence: TGTGCCTGGATGCAGGGGCGGATCGCTTTCTTT.

J is TRBJ2-5 and V is TRBV5-4; D gene ambiguous. The J call is uncertain, as TRBJ2-7 better fits the DNA end. The germline V gene has CDR1 SGHNT and CDR2 YYREEE (reference sequence). The CDR3 spans 16 residues. CDR3 coding DNA: TGTGCCAGCAGCTTGGATGAGCGCTCAGTCTCCTACGAGCAGTACTTC. Its translation is CASSLDERSVSYEQYF.

V is TRBV11-3 and J is TRBJ2-1, with D uncertain. The CDR3 runs to 12 residues. Trimming pared 2 bases from V and 8 bases from J, leaving 7 bases between. CDR1 and CDR2 from the germline V gene are SGHNT and YENEEA. CDR3 coding DNA: TGTGCCAGCAGCTTAAGTCGGGATGAGCAGTTCTTC. Its protein product is CASSLSRDEQFF.

This chain links TRBV6-1 with TRBJ1-5; the D is unclear. This CDR3 is 13 amino acids long. Between the trimmed V and J ends, which lost 2 bases and 10 bases, there was a span of 12 bases. CDR1 and CDR2 (germline): MNHNS, SASEGT. CDR3 sequence (DNA): TGTGCCAGCAGTGAATATTTGCTGTCCCCCCAGCATTTT. Its translation is CASSEYLLSPQHF.

V is TRBV9 and J is TRBJ2-1; 7 bases line up with TRBD1. The CDR3 is 14 amino acids. The germline V gene has CDR1 SGDLS and CDR2 YYNGEE. The V gene end was trimmed by 3 bases and the J gene end by 6 bases; junction bases not matched to a gene: 6. Here the CDR3 reads CASSAGTESNEQFF. DNA for the CDR3: TGTGCCAGCAGCGCCGGGACAGAGAGCAATGAGCAGTTCTTC.

This clone was seen a handful of times. V is TRBV15 and J is TRBJ2-3; D possibly corresponds to TRBD1 (6 bases). The CDR3 totals 13 residues. V lost 1 base and J 5 bases, leaving 7 bases between the germline ends. Germline V CDR1 and CDR2: LNHNV, YYDKDF (reference sequence). The CDR3 loop is CATSRGGGDTQYF. CDR3 DNA sequence: TGTGCCACCAGCAGAGGAGGGGGAGATACGCAGTATTTT.

The chain recombines TRBV7-9 with TRBJ2-2; 13 bases map to TRBD2. Per germline, CDR1 SEHNR and CDR2 FQNEAQ (reference sequence). CDR3 length equals 15 residues. Germline trimming cut 11 bases from V and 4 bases from J; bases unmatched to any gene: 7. The CDR3 is CASSRTSGSTGELFF. Written as DNA, the CDR3 is TGTGCCTCCTCGAGGACTAGCGGGAGCACCGGGGAGCTGTTTTTT.

To note about this clone: Other nucleotide sequences from this sample produce the same CDR3. The chain has TRBV18 and TRBJ2-7; D perhaps matches TRBD1 (5 bases). V was cut by 0 bases and J by 2 bases, with 8 bases left in between. The germline V gene encodes CDR1 KGHSH and CDR2 LQKENI. CDR3 size: 14 residues. This CDR3 reads CASSPPNRPYEQYV. The DNA of the CDR3 is TGTGCCAGCTCACCACCGAACAGGCCCTACGAGCAGTACGTC.

The chain combines TRBV29-1 with TRBJ2-3, with a weak D call TRBD1 (5 bases). Germline V lookup: CDR1 SQVTM, CDR2 ANQGSEA. The CDR3 runs 15 residues. Trimming shortened V by 2 bases and J by 0 bases, and 12 bases separated the two germline ends. CDR3 sequence (DNA): TGCAGCGTTGAAAAAGGTGGGGCAAGCACAGATACGCAGTATTTT. It codes for CSVEKGGASTDTQYF.

The V call is TRBV7-3, the J call TRBJ2-3; 7 bases line up with TRBD2. The CDR3 is 16 amino acids. Germline CDR1 SGHTA, CDR2 FQGTGA. V trimming: 1 base; J trimming: 3 bases; junction bases outside the gene matches: 7. CDR3: CASSLRGGSRTDTQYF. In DNA form, the CDR3 reads TGTGCCAGCAGCTTAAGAGGCGGGAGTAGGACAGATACGCAGTATTTT.

The chain employs TRBV2 and TRBJ2-3, with D uncertain. The CDR3 has 14 residues. The germline V gene has CDR1 SNHLY and CDR2 FYNNEI. V gave up 7 bases and J gave up 0 bases, with 11 bases separating them. The CDR3 nucleotides are TGTGCCAGCACCCCCCAGACTAGCACAGATACGCAGTATTTT. Translation: CASTPQTSTDTQYF.

This clone was seen more than once but under ten times. This chain links TRBV4-1 with TRBJ1-2; a weak D match, TRBD1 (5 bases). Trimming shortened V by 0 bases and J by 13 bases, and 9 bases separated the two germline ends. Germline CDR1 reads MGHRA; CDR2 reads YSYEKL. This CDR3 spans 11 amino acids. CDR3 nucleotide sequence: TGCGCCAGCAGCCAAGAAACAGGCCCCACCTTC. This encodes CASSQETGPTF.

The chain joins TRBV30 to TRBJ2-2; TRBD2 matches at 7 bases. This CDR3 spans 13 amino acids. The germline V gene encodes CDR1 GTSNPN and CDR2 SVGIG (reference sequence). After removal of 5 bases from V and 4 bases from J, the junction contained 4 bases not matched to a gene. The CDR3 reads CAWSWGGTGELFF. The CDR3 coding sequence is TGTGCCTGGTCCTGGGGGGGCACCGGGGAGCTGTTTTTT.

The chain joins TRBV2 to TRBJ2-7; no firm D call. From germline, CDR1 is SNHLY and CDR2 FYNNEI. The germline V and J ends were trimmed by 5 bases and 6 bases, with 17 bases remaining between them. The CDR3 has 14 amino acids. CDR3 sequence reads: CASSTGPTTPEQYF. In nucleotides, the CDR3 is TGTGCCAGCAGTACCGGGCCAACCACCCCCGAGCAGTACTTC.

The V gene is TRBV9, the J gene TRBJ1-1, with TRBD1 as a possible D gene (6 bases). Trimming shortened V by 1 base and J by 5 bases, and 15 bases separated the two germline ends. This CDR3 has 15 residues. Germline V gene sequence: CDR1 SGDLS, CDR2 YYNGEE. This CDR3 is CASSVRGSLGTEAFF. DNA for the CDR3: TGTGCCAGCAGCGTAAGGGGGTCCTTAGGGACTGAAGCTTTCTTT. The variable domain in full, with the rest retrieved from reference TRBV9 and TRBJ1-1, is DSGVTQTPKHLITATGQRVTLRCSPRSGDLSVYWYQQSLDQGLQFLIQYYNGEERAKGNILERFSAQQFPDLHSELNLSSLELGDSALYFCASSVRGSLGTEAFFGQGTRLTVV.

This clone was observed a handful of times. This chain joins TRBV2 and TRBJ1-1; D is ambiguous. V was trimmed by 2 bases and J by 1 base, leaving 5 bases between them. Germline V gene lookup returns CDR1 SNHLY and CDR2 FYNNEI. CDR3 size: 13 residues. The CDR3 protein is CASSESPNTEAFF. CDR3 in DNA: TGTGCCAGCAGTGAATCTCCGAACACTGAAGCTTTCTTT.

CDR3 nucleotides: TGTGCCAGCAGCTTGGTAGCGGGCTATTCCCCCTACGAGCAGTACTTC. Translation: CASSLVAGYSPYEQYF. The chain employs TRBV5-4 and TRBJ2-7; TRBD2 matches at 7 bases. V lost 0 bases to trimming and J lost 2 bases; unmatched junction nucleotides: 8. This CDR3 region has 16 residues. Per the germline V gene, CDR1 is SGHNT and CDR2 is YYREEE (reference sequence).

Of note for this clone: Within the sample, other DNA sequences also encode this same CDR3. V usage is TRBV6-5 and J usage is TRBJ2-1, with D tentatively TRBD2 (5 bases). CDR1 MNHEY and CDR2 SVGAGI come from the germline V gene. V lost 2 bases to trimming and J lost 0 bases, with 8 bases between them. CDR3 length: 15 amino acids. The CDR3 is CASSYTGSSYNEQFF. The CDR3 DNA reads TGTGCCAGCAGTTACACGGGGAGCTCCTACAATGAGCAGTTCTTC.

The chain combines TRBV9 with TRBJ1-2; D gene ambiguous. The CDR3 runs to 15 residues. Germline assignment: CDR1 SGDLS and CDR2 YYNGEE. Trimming took 3 bases from V and 7 from J, leaving 19 bases between them. CDR3 sequence reads: CASSASISPMGGYTF. CDR3 in DNA: TGTGCCAGCAGCGCGAGTATATCCCCCATGGGTGGCTACACCTTC.

This chain connects TRBV11-2 to TRBJ2-1, with D perhaps matching TRBD1 or TRBD2 (5 bases each). The CDR3 totals 16 residues. The germline V gene has CDR1 SGHAT and CDR2 FQNNGV. Trimming removed 0 bases from V and 0 bases from J, with 9 bases in between. The DNA of the CDR3 is TGTGCCAGCAGCTTAGACCCGGGGACCTCCTACAATGAGCAGTTCTTC. Its protein is CASSLDPGTSYNEQFF.

This clone turned up a few times. The V gene is TRBV4-1, the J gene TRBJ1-1, with TRBD1 identical over 8 bases. CDR3 length equals 16 residues. Germline loops: CDR1 MGHRA, CDR2 YSYEKL. V gave up 2 bases and J gave up 5 bases; unmatched junction bases: 10. The CDR3 nucleotides read TGCGCCAGCAGCCAAAGGGCAGGGGGCGTGGGGACTGAAGCTTTCTTT. Its protein is CASSQRAGGVGTEAFF.

The V and J genes are TRBV6-5 and TRBJ1-6, with D maybe TRBD1 (6 bases). The CDR3 has 15 residues. Germline V gene sequence: CDR1 MNHEY, CDR2 SVGAGI. Trimming cost V 5 bases and J 5 bases, with 13 bases left between them. CDR3 nucleotide sequence: TGTGCCAGCAGTACGCTGGACAGAAATAATTCACCCCTCCACTTT. As protein: CASSTLDRNNSPLHF.

This chain joins TRBV6-4 and TRBJ2-1, with TRBD1 as a possible D gene (5 bases). Germline V gene sequence: CDR1 MRHNA, CDR2 SNTAGT. There are 15 residues in the CDR3. Trimming stripped 6 bases from V and 8 bases from J, with 20 bases between. Written as DNA, the CDR3 is TGTGCCAGCAGCCCAGACAGAACCTTGCCCCATGAGCAGTTCTTC. It yields the protein CASSPDRTLPHEQFF.

The V call is TRBV7-2, the J call TRBJ1-3, with D possibly matching TRBD1 (5 bases). The V gene lost 3 bases and the J gene lost 2 bases, with 11 bases spanning the gap. The CDR3 sequence is 15 residues long. Germline-derived CDR1 and CDR2 are SGHTA and FQGNSA. DNA for the CDR3: TGTGCCAGCAGCTTGGGGGAGATTCCTGGAAACACCATATATTTT. It codes for CASSLGEIPGNTIYF. Using reference TRBV7-2 and TRBJ1-3 for the parts outside the CDR3, the full variable domain is GAGVSQSPSNKVTEKGKDVELRCDPISGHTALYWYRQSLGQGLEFLIYFQGNSAPDKSGLPSDRFSAERTGGSVSTLTIQRTQQEDSAVYLCASSLGEIPGNTIYFGEGSWLTVV.

Turning to this clone: The same CDR3 arises from other DNA sequences in this sample as well. This chain links TRBV2 with TRBJ2-7, with unresolved D. The CDR3 loop spans 13 amino acids. Germline CDR1 is SNHLY and CDR2 is FYNNEI. The CDR3 DNA is TGCGCCAGCAGCCGGGCTAGGGAAAACGAGCAGTACGTC. It codes for CASSRARENEQYV.